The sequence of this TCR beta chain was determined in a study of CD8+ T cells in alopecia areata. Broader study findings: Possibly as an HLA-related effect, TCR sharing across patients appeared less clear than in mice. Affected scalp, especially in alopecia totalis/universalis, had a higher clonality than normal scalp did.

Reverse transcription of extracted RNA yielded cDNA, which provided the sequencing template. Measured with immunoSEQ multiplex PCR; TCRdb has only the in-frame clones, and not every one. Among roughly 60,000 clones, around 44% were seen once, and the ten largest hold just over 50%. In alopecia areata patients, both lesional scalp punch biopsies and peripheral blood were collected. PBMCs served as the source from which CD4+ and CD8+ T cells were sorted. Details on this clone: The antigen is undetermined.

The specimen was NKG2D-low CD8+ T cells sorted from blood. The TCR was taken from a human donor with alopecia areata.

This CDR3 reads CASSQDGVGVLRNEQFF. In DNA, the CDR3 is TGCGCCAGCAGCCAAGATGGGGTAGGGGTCCTTCGCAATGAGCAGTTCTTC. J is TRBJ2-1 and V is TRBV4-3, with D perhaps TRBD1 (5 bases). V lost 0 bases to trimming and J lost 6 bases, with 18 bases between them. The CDR3 covers 17 residues. Germline V CDR1 and CDR2: LGHNA, YSLEER.